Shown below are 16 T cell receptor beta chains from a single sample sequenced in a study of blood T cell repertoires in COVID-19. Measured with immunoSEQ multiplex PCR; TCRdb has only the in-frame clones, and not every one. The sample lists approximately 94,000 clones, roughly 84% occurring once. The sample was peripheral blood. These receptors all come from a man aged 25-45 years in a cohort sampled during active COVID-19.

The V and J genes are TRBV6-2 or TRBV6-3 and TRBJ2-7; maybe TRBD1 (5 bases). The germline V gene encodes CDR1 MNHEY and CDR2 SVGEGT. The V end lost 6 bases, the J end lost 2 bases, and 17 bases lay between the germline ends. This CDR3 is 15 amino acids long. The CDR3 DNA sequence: TGTGCCAGCAGCCCCGCCGGCCAGGGTACCTACGAGCAGTACTTC. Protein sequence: CASSPAGQGTYEQYF.

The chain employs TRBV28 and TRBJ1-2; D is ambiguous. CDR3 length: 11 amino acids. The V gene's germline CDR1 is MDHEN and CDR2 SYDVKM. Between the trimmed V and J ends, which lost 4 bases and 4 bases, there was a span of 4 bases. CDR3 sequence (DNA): TGTGCCAGCAGTTCTCTCTATGGCTACACCTTC. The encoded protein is CASSSLYGYTF.

CDR3: CASSFPRTAGNTIYF. In DNA form, the CDR3 reads TGTGCCAGCAGCTTCCCAAGGACAGCAGGAAACACCATATATTTT. V is TRBV7-9 and J is TRBJ1-3, with D tentatively TRBD1 (6 bases). The V gene lost 3 bases and the J gene lost 4 bases, with 13 bases spanning the gap. The V gene's germline CDR1 is SEHNR and CDR2 FQNEAQ (reference sequence). The CDR3 is 15 amino acids. The complete variable domain, with remaining parts taken from reference TRBV7-9 and TRBJ1-3, reads DTGVSQNPRHKITKRGQNVTFRCDPISEHNRLYWYRQTLGQGPEFLTYFQNEAQLEKSRLLSDRFSAERPKGSFSTLEIQRTEQGDSAMYLCASSFPRTAGNTIYFGEGSWLTVV.

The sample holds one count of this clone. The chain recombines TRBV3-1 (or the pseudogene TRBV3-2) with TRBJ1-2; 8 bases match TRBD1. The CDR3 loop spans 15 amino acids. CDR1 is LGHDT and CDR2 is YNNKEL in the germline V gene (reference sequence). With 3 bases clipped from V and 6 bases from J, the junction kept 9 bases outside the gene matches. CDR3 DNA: TGTGCCAGCAGCCATCTTACCCCGGGACAGGATGGCTACACCTTC. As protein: CASSHLTPGQDGYTF.

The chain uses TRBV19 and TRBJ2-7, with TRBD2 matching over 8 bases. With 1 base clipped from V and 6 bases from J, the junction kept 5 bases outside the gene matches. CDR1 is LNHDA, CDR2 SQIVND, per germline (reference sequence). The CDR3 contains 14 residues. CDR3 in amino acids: CASSIVGAGAEQYF. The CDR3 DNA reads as TGTGCCAGTAGTATAGTGGGAGCGGGGGCCGAGCAGTACTTC. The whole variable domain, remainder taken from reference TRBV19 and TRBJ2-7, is DGGITQSPKYLFRKEGQNVTLSCEQNLNHDAMYWYRQDPGQGLRLIYYSQIVNDFQKGDIAEGYSVSREKKESFPLTVTSAQKNPTAFYLCASSIVGAGAEQYFGPGTRLTVT.

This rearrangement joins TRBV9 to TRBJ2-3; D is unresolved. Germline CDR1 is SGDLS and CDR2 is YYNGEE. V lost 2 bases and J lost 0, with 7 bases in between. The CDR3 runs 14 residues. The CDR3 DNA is TGTGCCAGCAGCGTGGGCCTGAGCACAGATACGCAGTATTTT. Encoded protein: CASSVGLSTDTQYF.

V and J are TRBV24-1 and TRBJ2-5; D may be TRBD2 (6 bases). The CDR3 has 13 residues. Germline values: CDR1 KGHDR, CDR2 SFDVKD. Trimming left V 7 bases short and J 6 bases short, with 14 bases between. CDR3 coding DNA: TGTGCCACCAGCCAGGGACTCCGGAAGACCCAGTACTTC. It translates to CATSQGLRKTQYF.

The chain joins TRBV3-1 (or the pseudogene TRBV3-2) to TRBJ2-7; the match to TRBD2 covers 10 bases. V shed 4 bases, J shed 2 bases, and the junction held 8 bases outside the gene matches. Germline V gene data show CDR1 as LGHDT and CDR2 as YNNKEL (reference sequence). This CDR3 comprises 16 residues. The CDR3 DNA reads TGTGCCAGCAGCCGGGGAAGAGCGGGGGGGGCCTACGAGCAGTACTTC. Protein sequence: CASSRGRAGGAYEQYF.

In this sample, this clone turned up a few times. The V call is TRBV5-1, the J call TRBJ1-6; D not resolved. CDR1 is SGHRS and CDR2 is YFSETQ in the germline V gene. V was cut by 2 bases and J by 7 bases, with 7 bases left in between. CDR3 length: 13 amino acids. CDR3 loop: CASSFSANSPLHF. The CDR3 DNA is TGCGCCAGCAGCTTTAGTGCGAATTCACCCCTCCACTTT.

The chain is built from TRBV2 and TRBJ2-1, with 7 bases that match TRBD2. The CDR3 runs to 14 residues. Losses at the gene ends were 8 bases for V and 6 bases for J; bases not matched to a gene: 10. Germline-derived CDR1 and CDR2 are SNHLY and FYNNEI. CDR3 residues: CASGLVGGVNEQFF. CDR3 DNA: TGTGCCAGCGGACTAGTGGGGGGGGTCAATGAGCAGTTCTTC.

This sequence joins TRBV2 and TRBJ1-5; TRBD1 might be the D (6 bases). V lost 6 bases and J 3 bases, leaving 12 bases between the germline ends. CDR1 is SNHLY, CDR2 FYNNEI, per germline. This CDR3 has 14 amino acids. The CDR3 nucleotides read TGTGCCAGCAGGCTAACAGGGAACAATCAGCCCCAGCATTTT. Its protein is CASRLTGNNQPQHF.

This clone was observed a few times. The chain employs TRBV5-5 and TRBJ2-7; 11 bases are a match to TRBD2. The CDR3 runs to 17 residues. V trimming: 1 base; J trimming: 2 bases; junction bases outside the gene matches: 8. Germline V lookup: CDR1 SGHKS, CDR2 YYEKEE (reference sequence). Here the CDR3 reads CASSLRPTSGDPYEQYF. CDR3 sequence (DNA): TGTGCCAGCAGCTTGCGACCGACTAGCGGGGACCCCTACGAGCAGTACTTC.

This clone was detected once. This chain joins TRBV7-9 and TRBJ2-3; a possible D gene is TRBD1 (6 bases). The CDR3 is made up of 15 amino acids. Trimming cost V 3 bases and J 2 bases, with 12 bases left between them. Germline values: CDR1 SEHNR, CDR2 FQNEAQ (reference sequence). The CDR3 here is CASSFFQGSTDTQYF. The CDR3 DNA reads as TGTGCCAGCAGCTTTTTCCAGGGGTCCACAGATACGCAGTATTTT. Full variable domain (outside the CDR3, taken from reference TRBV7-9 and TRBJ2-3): DTGVSQNPRHKITKRGQNVTFRCDPISEHNRLYWYRQTLGQGPEFLTYFQNEAQLEKSRLLSDRFSAERPKGSFSTLEIQRTEQGDSAMYLCASSFFQGSTDTQYFGPGTRLTVL.

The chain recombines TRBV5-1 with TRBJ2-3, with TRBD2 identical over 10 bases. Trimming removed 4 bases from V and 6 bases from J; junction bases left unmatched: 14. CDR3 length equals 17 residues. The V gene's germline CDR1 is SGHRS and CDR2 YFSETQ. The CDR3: CASSVSLAGAPLDTQYF. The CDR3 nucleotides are TGCGCCAGCAGCGTCTCTCTAGCGGGGGCCCCGCTGGATACGCAGTATTTT.

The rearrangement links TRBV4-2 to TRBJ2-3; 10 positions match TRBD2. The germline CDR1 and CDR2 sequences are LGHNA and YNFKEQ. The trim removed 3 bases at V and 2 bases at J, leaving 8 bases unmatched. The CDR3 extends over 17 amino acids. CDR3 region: CASSQGDSGGATDTQYF. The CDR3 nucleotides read TGTGCCAGCAGCCAGGGTGACAGCGGGGGGGCCACAGATACGCAGTATTTT.

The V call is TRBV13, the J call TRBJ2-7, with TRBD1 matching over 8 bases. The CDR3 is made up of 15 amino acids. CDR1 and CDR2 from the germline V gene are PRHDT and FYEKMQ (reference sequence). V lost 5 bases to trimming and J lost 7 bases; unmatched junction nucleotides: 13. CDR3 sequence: CASSPRQGILGEQYF. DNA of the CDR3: TGTGCCAGCAGCCCACGACAGGGGATACTTGGGGAGCAGTACTTC.